This T cell receptor beta chain was identified in a study of T cell repertoires in cytomegalovirus infection. TCRdb used MiXCR to reprocess the reads, holding one entry per CDR3 protein. The sample shows 350,000 to 500,000 distinct CDR3 sequences, approximately 33% of them seen only once. This clonotype was observed at least ten times. This clonotype originated in a human donor in good health (CMV status not recorded). Some clones in this sample may be carry-over from other donors' samples. Specimen: PBMCs.

The CDR3, as DNA: TGTGCCAGCAGCTCCGAACGGCGGCCTACAGATACGCAGTATTTT. Its protein is CASSSERRPTDTQYF. The V and J genes are TRBV7-2 and TRBJ2-3; unclear D gene. V lost 4 bases to trimming and J lost 3 bases, with 14 bases between them. The CDR3 length is 15 residues. Germline loops: CDR1 SGHTA, CDR2 FQGNSA.